This TCR beta chain was obtained from a study of blood T cell repertoires in COVID-19. Method: immunoSEQ multiplex PCR; TCRdb's copy keeps in-frame clones and lacks some. The sample has 15,000 to 20,000 clones, 80% to 85% seen once. This CDR3 has 13 amino acids. Looked up from germline, CDR1 is SGHRS and CDR2 is YFSETQ. V lost 4 bases to trimming and J lost 2 bases, with 10 bases between them. The chain has TRBV5-1 and TRBJ2-7, with D perhaps TRBD2 (5 bases). The sequence was obtained from a human donor in a cohort sampled during active COVID-19. Sequenced: peripheral blood. CDR3 nucleotides: TGCGCCAGCAGCCAGAGCGGTCCCTACGAGCAGTACTTC. Translating gives CASSQSGPYEQYF.